This record concerns one T cell receptor (beta chain) sequence. The antigen this receptor binds is unknown. No much larger clonotype is one base removed from it; base qualities were not supplied. Library construction relied on the immunoSEQ multiplex PCR assay. T cell repertoires were profiled by deep sequencing of rearranged TCR beta loci, alongside multiparametric flow cytometry. TCRdb carries this immuneACCESS record with in-frame sequences only. Its versions omit some clonotypes, under half of them owing to an unresolved V gene in the studies checked, with the rest unexplained. The sample profile shows roughly 150,000 clones; less than 90% of them were found once. The biggest ten clones account for about 4.7% of the sample. The data are from a study of lymphopenia after photon versus proton radiotherapy (dated 2019 in TCRdb). With respect to the entire study: Photon and proton radiation therapy were compared by the study for their immunological effects in patients with gastrointestinal tumors who developed high-grade lymphopenia. The goal of the study was to characterize the differences between the two radiation modalities in how they affect the immune system. The 20 patients in the cohort had gastrointestinal tumors, were treated with either photon or proton therapy, and subsequently developed lymphopenia. What the authors observed across the whole study: During treatment, patients who received proton therapy stayed relatively stable, whereas patients who received photon therapy lost naive T cells and TCR diversity and gained effector/memory populations. Across the cohort, an inverse correlation was found between a larger post-nadir drop in TCR diversity and overall survival time among patients who died. Once the lymphocyte count had reached its nadir, the repertoires of photon-treated patients showed oligoclonal expansion, particularly of CD8+ Temra cells, and this expansion drove the decline in diversity. The authors looked at the survival association only in patients who died, and they framed better survival with proton therapy as a possibility rather than a demonstrated result.

Inclusive of the bounding cysteine and phenylalanine, the CDR3 is 13 residues long. Only the CDR3 DNA is retained, 39 bases long and in frame from the first base. The germline V gene specifies MGHRA as CDR1 and YSYEKL as CDR2. V sheds 2 bases and J sheds 7 bases, leaving 12 bases between their ends. This sequence uses TRBV4-1 and TRBJ2-7, with a weak D call of TRBD2 (6 bases match). Specimen: peripheral blood, collected from a patient treated with photon-based radiotherapy. This sequence was found in a man aged 50 to 60 with gastric cancer. Read as DNA, the sequence is TGCGCCAGCAGCCAACCGGGACTGGAAGAGCAGTACTTC. Its protein reads: CASSQPGLEEQYF.